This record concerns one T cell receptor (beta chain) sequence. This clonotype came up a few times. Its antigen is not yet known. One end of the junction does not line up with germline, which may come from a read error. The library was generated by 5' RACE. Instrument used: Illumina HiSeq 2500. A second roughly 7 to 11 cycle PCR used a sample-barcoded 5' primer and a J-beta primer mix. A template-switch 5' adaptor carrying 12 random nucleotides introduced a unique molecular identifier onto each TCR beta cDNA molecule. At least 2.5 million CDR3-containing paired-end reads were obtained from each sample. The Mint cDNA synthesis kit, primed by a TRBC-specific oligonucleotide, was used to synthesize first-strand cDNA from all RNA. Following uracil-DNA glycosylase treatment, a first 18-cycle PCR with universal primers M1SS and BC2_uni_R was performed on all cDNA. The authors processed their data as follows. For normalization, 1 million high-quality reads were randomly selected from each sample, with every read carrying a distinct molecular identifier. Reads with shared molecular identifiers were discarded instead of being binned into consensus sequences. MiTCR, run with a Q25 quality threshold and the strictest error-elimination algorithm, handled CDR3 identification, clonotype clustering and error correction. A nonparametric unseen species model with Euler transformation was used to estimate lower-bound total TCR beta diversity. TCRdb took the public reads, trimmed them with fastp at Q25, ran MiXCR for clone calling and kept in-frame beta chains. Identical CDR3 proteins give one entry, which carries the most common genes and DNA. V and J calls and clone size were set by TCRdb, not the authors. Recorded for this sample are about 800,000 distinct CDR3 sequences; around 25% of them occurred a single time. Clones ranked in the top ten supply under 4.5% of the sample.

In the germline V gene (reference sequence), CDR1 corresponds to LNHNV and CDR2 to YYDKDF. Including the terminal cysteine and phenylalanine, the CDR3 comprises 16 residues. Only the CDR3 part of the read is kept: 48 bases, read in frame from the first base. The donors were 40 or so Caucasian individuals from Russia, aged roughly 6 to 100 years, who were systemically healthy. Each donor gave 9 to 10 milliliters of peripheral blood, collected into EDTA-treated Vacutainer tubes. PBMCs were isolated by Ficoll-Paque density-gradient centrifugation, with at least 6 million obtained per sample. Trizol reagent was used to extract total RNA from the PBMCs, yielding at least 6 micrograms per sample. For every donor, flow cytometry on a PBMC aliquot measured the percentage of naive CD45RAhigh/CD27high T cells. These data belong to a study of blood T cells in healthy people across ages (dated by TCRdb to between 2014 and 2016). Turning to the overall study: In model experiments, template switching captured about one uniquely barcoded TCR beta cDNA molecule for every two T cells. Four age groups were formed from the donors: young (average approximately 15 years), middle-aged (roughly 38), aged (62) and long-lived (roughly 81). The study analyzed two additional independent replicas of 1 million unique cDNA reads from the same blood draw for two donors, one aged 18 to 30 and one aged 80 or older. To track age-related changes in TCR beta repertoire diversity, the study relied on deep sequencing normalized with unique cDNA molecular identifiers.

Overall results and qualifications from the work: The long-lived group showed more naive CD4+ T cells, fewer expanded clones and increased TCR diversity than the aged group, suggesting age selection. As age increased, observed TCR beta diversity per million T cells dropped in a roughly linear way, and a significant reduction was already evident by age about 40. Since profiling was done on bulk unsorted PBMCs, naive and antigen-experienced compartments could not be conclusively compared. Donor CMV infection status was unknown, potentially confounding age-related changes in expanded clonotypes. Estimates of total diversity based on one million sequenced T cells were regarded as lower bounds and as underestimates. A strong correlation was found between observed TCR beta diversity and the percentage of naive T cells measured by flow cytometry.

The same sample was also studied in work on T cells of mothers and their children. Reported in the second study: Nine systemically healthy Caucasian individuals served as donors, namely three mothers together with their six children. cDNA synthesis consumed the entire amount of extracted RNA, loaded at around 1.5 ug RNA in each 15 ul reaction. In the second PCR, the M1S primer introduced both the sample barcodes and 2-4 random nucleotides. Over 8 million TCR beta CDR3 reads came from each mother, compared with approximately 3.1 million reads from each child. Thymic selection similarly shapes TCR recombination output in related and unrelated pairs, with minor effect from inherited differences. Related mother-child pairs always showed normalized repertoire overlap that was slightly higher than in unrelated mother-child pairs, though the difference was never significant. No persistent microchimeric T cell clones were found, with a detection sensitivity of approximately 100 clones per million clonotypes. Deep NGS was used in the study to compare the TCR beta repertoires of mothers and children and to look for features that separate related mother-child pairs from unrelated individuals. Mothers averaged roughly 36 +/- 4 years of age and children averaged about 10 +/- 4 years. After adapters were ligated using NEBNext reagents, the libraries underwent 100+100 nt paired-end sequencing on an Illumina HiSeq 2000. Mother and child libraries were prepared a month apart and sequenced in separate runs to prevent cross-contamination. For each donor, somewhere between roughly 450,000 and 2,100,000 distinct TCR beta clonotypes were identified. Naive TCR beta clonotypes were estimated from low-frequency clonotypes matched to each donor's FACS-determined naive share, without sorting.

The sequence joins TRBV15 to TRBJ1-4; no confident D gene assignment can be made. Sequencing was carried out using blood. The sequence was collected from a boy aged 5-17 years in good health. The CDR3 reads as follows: CATSREGRKFNEKLLF. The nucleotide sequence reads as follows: TGTGCCACCAGCAGAGAAGGACGGAAGTTTAATGAAAAACTGCTTTTT.